This T cell receptor beta chain appears in the sequencing data of a study of cytomegalovirus exposure and HLA in healthy donors (dated by TCRdb to the late 2010s). For context, the study as a whole: According to a later analysis, one platform produced both the 100 to 150 validation repertoires and the roughly 660 repertoires of the first cohort. The study aimed to test whether cataloging public T cell receptors could reveal signatures of past pathogen exposure. A separate validation cohort of more than 100 different subjects was used in addition to the 666-subject first cohort. The study combined high-throughput TCR immunosequencing, statistical association of individual TCRs with disease status, and machine learning to predict cytomegalovirus infection status. Overall study outcomes, separate from this receptor: A total of 150 or so TCR beta chains were listed by the study as associated with cytomegalovirus. Of the cluster scores, 85% to 95% were above 0 in a later analysis, which found that TCRs clustered in the first cohort also tended to co-occur in the approximately 110 validation repertoires. A few of the identified cytomegalovirus-associated TCR beta chains were confirmed in vitro to be specific for cytomegalovirus antigens. While some public TCRs were present in many individuals, most TCR sequences turned up only very rarely across donors. It was suggested by the authors that the approach could potentially be generalized to other disease states and immunological phenotypes. The classifier was reported to diagnose cytomegalovirus status with high specificity and sensitivity in both the original and validation cohorts. All 120 or so repertoires were used to score co-occurrence in the validation cohort in a later analysis, because that analysis had no HLA typing for the cohort.

Including cysteine and phenylalanine, the CDR3 has 10 amino acids. This entry keeps only the CDR3 DNA: 30 bases, framed from base 1. Sequences LNHDA (CDR1) and SQIVND (CDR2) are obtained from the germline V gene (reference sequence). Separate from the roughly 660-subject first cohort, the validation cohort of 120 subjects was the group to which the donors belonged. Library preparation was by the immunoSEQ multiplex PCR assay. On the study's bioinformatics: To diagnose cytomegalovirus status from the catalog of TCR beta chain sequences, a statistical classification framework was built. Sourced from immuneACCESS, this table was stored by TCRdb with only in-frame sequences that have V and J called. A share of the clones is absent; for the studies checked, an unresolved V gene accounts for under half, and the remainder has no known explanation. V and J calls and clone size are those listed in that table; D and trimming were worked out from the DNA. The sample table records some 170,000 clones; roughly 90% of these occur just once. The ten most abundant clones make up approximately 10% of the sample.

Details on this clone: The target of this receptor is not known. No base-level quality is on record; no much larger clone is a single base apart.

The sequenced sample consisted of PBMCs. This TCR derives from a woman aged 18-30 years in good health and CMV-seropositive. Here the chain combines TRBV19 and TRBJ2-7, and TRBD1 may be the D gene, going by 5 matching bases. DNA sequence: TGTGCACCAGGGAAGGACGAGCAGTACTTC. It translates as CAPGKDEQYF.